A selection of T cell receptor beta chains follows, all from one sample in a study of graft-versus-host responses after intestinal transplantation. No antigen has been identified for these receptors. Measured with immunoSEQ multiplex PCR; TCRdb has only the in-frame clones, and not every one. The top ten hold about 0.18% of the sample, which has around 110,000 clones, about nine tenths seen once. The specimen comprised unstimulated CD4+ T cells sorted from spleen or lymph node cells, sampled before intestinal transplant. All receptors derive from a human donor who received an intestinal transplant. Both conserved end residues are part of each CDR3. The order of the fields is clone size, D gene, J gene, V gene, CDR3 DNA, CDR3 protein. A D gene is named only where the DNA matches it firmly. Rows may omit the clone size; those that give it use once, few, many or a size class.

NA | NA | TRBJ2-1 | TRBV5-6 | TGTGCCAGCAGCCTACGACCGACAGTGACAAGTGAGCAGTTCTTC | CASSLRPTVTSEQFF
NA | TRBD2 | TRBJ2-7 | TRBV7-6 | TGTGCCAGCAGCTTAGGCGGGGGGAACCCTTCCTACGAGCAGTACTTC | CASSLGGGNPSYEQYF
NA | TRBD2 | TRBJ2-1 | TRBV4-1 | TGCGCCAGCAGCCAAGAAATACGACTAGCGGGAGACAATGAGCAGTTCTTC | CASSQEIRLAGDNEQFF
NA | TRBD2 | TRBJ2-1 | TRBV7-3 | TGTGCCAGCAGCCCGGGACTAAACTCCTACAATGAGCAGTTCTTC | CASSPGLNSYNEQFF
NA | TRBD2 | TRBJ2-5 | TRBV5-1 | TGCGCCAGCAGCCATGACGGACTAGCGGGAGGGTCTGAGACCCAGTACTTC | CASSHDGLAGGSETQYF
NA | TRBD2 | TRBJ2-7 | TRBV5-1 | TGCGCCAGCAGCGGGGGGGGGACGGACGAGGTGGAGCAGTACTTC | CASSGGGTDEVEQYF
NA | TRBD1 | TRBJ1-1 | TRBV10-3 | TGTGCCATCCGAACGGGACAGGATAGAACTGAAGCTTTCTTT | CAIRTGQDRTEAFF
few | TRBD1 | TRBJ2-7 | TRBV6-5 | TGTGCCAGCAGGACAGGGTACGAGCAGTACTTC | CASRTGYEQYF
NA | NA | TRBJ2-1 | TRBV28 | TGTGCCAGCAGTCAACCTTACAGGGAGTCCTACAATGAGCAGTTCTTC | CASSQPYRESYNEQFF
NA | NA | TRBJ1-2 | TRBV5-1 | TGCGCCAGCAGCCCGGGTACTGCGGCGGCTAACTATGGCTACACCTTC | CASSPGTAAANYGYTF
NA | NA | TRBJ2-2 | TRBV30 | TGTGCCTGGAGTGGCGGCAGACCTAGGGGGTCGAACACCGGGGAGCTGTTTTTT | CAWSGGRPRGSNTGELFF
NA | NA | TRBJ2-5 | TRBV6-5 | TGTGCCAGCAGTTATAAAGGACAGACACGTGAAGAGACCCAGTACTTC | CASSYKGQTREETQYF
NA | NA | TRBJ2-7 | TRBV4-1 | TGCGCCAGCAGCCGAGACCGGGACTACGAGCAGTACTTC | CASSRDRDYEQYF
NA | NA | TRBJ1-4 | TRBV5-4 | TGTGCCAGCAGCTTGGGCGGGTCCACTAATGAAAAACTGTTTTTT | CASSLGGSTNEKLFF
once | TRBD2 | TRBJ2-1 | TRBV27 | TGTGCCAGCAGTCCGGGGACTACCCGAGAGCAGTTCTTC | CASSPGTTREQFF
NA | TRBD1 | TRBJ2-7 | TRBV5-5 | TGTGCCAGCAGCAGGACAGGGTCCGAGCAGTACTTC | CASSRTGSEQYF
NA | TRBD1 | TRBJ2-3 | TRBV29-1 | TGCAGCGTTAGTCCCGGGACAGGGGTCACCCACACAGATACGCAGTATTTT | CSVSPGTGVTHTDTQYF
once | NA | TRBJ1-2 | TRBV28 | TGTGCCAGCACCCCCAGGGGTTATGGCTACACCTTC | CASTPRGYGYTF
once | TRBD1 | TRBJ2-3 | TRBV30 | TGTGCCTGGAGTGGGTACAGGGGATCGGATACGCAGTATTTT | CAWSGYRGSDTQYF
NA | TRBD1 | TRBJ1-2 | TRBV28 | TGTGCCAGCAGCTCGGACAGGGCCCCCACCTTC | CASSSDRAPTF
NA | NA | TRBJ2-7 | TRBV25-1 | TGTGCCAGCAGTGTGGCAAGCTACGAGCAGTACTTC | CASSVASYEQYF
NA | TRBD1 | TRBJ2-7 | TRBV28 | TGTGCCAGCAGTTATCCCGGACAGGCATACGAGCAGTACTTC | CASSYPGQAYEQYF
NA | NA | TRBJ2-2 | TRBV1 | TGCACCAGCCTCGCGCAGTATCGGCTTCTTCGGGGGGGACAGAACACCGGGGAGCTGTTTTTT | CTSLAQYRLLRGGQNTGELFF
NA | TRBD1 | TRBJ1-5 | TRBV7-2 | TGTGCCAGCAGCTTGCTCGACAGGGCGTTTATTAGCAATCAGCCCCAGCATTTT | CASSLLDRAFISNQPQHF
NA | TRBD2 | TRBJ2-7 | TRBV19 | TGTGCCAGTAGTGGCCCTCTAGCGGGGGGCCGGTTCTACGAGCAGTACTTC | CASSGPLAGGRFYEQYF
NA | TRBD2 | TRBJ2-1 | TRBV11-2 | TGTGCCAGCAGCTTAGCTAGCGGGAGTAATGAGCAGTTCTTC | CASSLASGSNEQFF
NA | NA | TRBJ2-5 | TRBV10-3 | TGTGCCATCAGTGAAGGTGGGGCAGGGCAAGAGACCCAGTACTTC | CAISEGGAGQETQYF
NA | TRBD2 | TRBJ2-7 | TRBV19 | TGTGCCAGTAGTCTCCGGACTAGCGGGGGGTACGAGCAGTACTTC | CASSLRTSGGYEQYF
NA | NA | TRBJ2-7 | TRBV19 | TGTGCCAGTAGTAACAGGGCTTACGAGCAGTACTTC | CASSNRAYEQYF
NA | NA | TRBJ1-5 | TRBV18 | TGTGCCAGCTCACCCGGGGGGGCGGGTAATCAGCCCCAGCATTTT | CASSPGGAGNQPQHF
NA | TRBD2 | TRBJ2-3 | TRBV11-2 | TGTGCCAGCAGCCGGGGGGGTACGCAGTATTTT | CASSRGGTQYF
NA | TRBD1 | TRBJ1-4 | TRBV19 | TGTGCCAGTCAAAGGGACACCGGGACAGGGAGGAAACTGTTTTTT | CASQRDTGTGRKLFF
NA | TRBD2 | TRBJ2-5 | TRBV11-2 | TGTGCCAGCAGCACAACCGGGACTAGGGGAGAGACCCAGTACTTC | CASSTTGTRGETQYF
NA | TRBD2 | TRBJ2-7 | TRBV5-1 | TGCGCCAGCAGCTTGGGGCGGGGGGGCCCTCGGGACGAGCAGTACTTC | CASSLGRGGPRDEQYF
NA | TRBD2 | TRBJ2-3 | TRBV5-1 | TGCGCCAGCAGCGTGCCGACTAGCGGGGGTCAAGATACGCAGTATTTT | CASSVPTSGGQDTQYF
NA | NA | TRBJ2-1 | TRBV6-5 | TGTGCCAGCAGTCCTAGGGGGACATCTTACAATGAGCAGTTCTTC | CASSPRGTSYNEQFF
NA | TRBD1 | TRBJ1-1 | TRBV27 | TGTGCCAGCCGCGGTACAGGGGAAACTGAAGCTTTCTTT | CASRGTGETEAFF
NA | TRBD2 | TRBJ2-3 | TRBV5-1 | TGCGCCAGCAGCTTGGGCGCTAGCGGGAGTAAGGGCACAGATACGCAGTATTTT | CASSLGASGSKGTDTQYF
NA | TRBD1 | TRBJ2-7 | TRBV19 | TGTGCCAGTTCCGTAGGACAGGCGAGGGCCTACGAGCAGTACTTC | CASSVGQARAYEQYF
NA | TRBD2 | TRBJ2-3 | TRBV28 | TGTGCCAGCGGCCTAGCGGGAGAAGTCACAGATACGCAGTATTTT | CASGLAGEVTDTQYF
NA | TRBD2 | TRBJ2-5 | TRBV14 | TGTGCCAGCAGCCCTGTGGGGCTAGCGGTTCAAGAGACCCAGTACTTC | CASSPVGLAVQETQYF
NA | TRBD1 | TRBJ2-1 | TRBV15 | TGTGCCACCAGCAGAGCTAGGCCGGGACAGGGGGCCCTCAATGAGCAGTTCTTC | CATSRARPGQGALNEQFF
NA | NA | TRBJ2-6 | TRBV14 | TGTGCCAGCAGCCCACTCGGGGCTGGGGCCAACGTCCTGACTTTC | CASSPLGAGANVLTF
NA | NA | TRBJ2-3 | TRBV6-6 | TGTGCCAGCAGTTACAGCGGTGCCGGAGATACGCAGTATTTT | CASSYSGAGDTQYF
once | TRBD1 | TRBJ1-5 | TRBV19 | TGTGCCAGTAGACCATCCGGGACAGTAAACAATCAGCCCCAGCATTTT | CASRPSGTVNNQPQHF
NA | TRBD2 | TRBJ2-1 | TRBV30 | TGTGCCTCTAGCGGGAGTGACAATGAGCAGTTCTTC | CASSGSDNEQFF
NA | NA | TRBJ1-6 | TRBV7-9 | TGTGCCAGCAGCTTAGTTAGCTCCTATAATTCACCCCTCCACTTT | CASSLVSSYNSPLHF
few | TRBD1 | TRBJ2-3 | TRBV7-9 | TGTGCCAGCAGCTTGCCGGGACAGGGGAAAACAGATACGCAGTATTTT | CASSLPGQGKTDTQYF
NA | TRBD2 | TRBJ2-1 | TRBV6-1 | TGTGCCAGCAGTGAATCGGCGGGAGACAATGAGCAGTTCTTC | CASSESAGDNEQFF
NA | TRBD2 | TRBJ2-1 | TRBV4-1 | TGCGCCAGCAGCCAGGCTAAGGGACTAGCGAACCATGAGCAGTTCTTC | CASSQAKGLANHEQFF
NA | TRBD2 | TRBJ2-1 | TRBV16 | TGTGCCAGCAGCCAGGGGGGGACTAGCGGCTTCTACAATGAGCAGTTCTTC | CASSQGGTSGFYNEQFF
NA | TRBD2 | TRBJ2-3 | TRBV9 | TGTGCCAGCAGCGTAGTATCCGCGGGAGGGCTGGATACGCAGTATTTT | CASSVVSAGGLDTQYF
NA | NA | TRBJ2-7 | TRBV6-5 | TGTGCCAGCAGCCGGGGACTCGATGACTACGAGCAGTACTTC | CASSRGLDDYEQYF
NA | TRBD1 | TRBJ2-2 | TRBV5-6 | TGTGCCAGCAGCTCCCTTTTGTTGACAGGGGTGACCGGGGAGCTGTTTTTT | CASSSLLLTGVTGELFF
NA | TRBD2 | TRBJ2-3 | TRBV10-3 | TGTGCCATCAGTGAGTGGGCTAGCGGGAGTACAGGAACGCAGTATTTT | CAISEWASGSTGTQYF
NA | TRBD2 | TRBJ2-7 | TRBV6-1 | TGTGCCAGCAGTGGAGAATTAGCGGGAGGCTACGAGCAGTACTTC | CASSGELAGGYEQYF
once | TRBD1 | TRBJ1-6 | TRBV30 | TGTGCCTGGAGTCGAAGGGGGCAGTCCTATAATTCACCCCTCCACTTT | CAWSRRGQSYNSPLHF
NA | NA | TRBJ1-1 | TRBV5-4 | TGTGCCAGCAGCCCAGACGGCTACAGGAACACTGAAGCTTTCTTT | CASSPDGYRNTEAFF